This entry lists 16 T cell receptor beta chains sequenced from one sample in a study of Graves' ophthalmopathy and Graves' hyperthyroidism. Investigators amplified TCR beta CDR3 regions from RNA transcripts. RT-PCR was first run with HTBI primers, then multiplex PCR in a second round. MiXCR, run by TCRdb on the multiplex PCR reads, gives a single entry per CDR3 protein. The data hold over a million distinct CDR3 sequences, with less than 45% observed a single time. Material for sequencing was peripheral blood or thyroid tissue (not recorded which). The receptor source for this set is an adult man with Graves' hyperthyroidism.

The table lists this clonotype with a count of one. Relative to the germline gene, one junction end is altered; a read error may explain this. CDR3 amino acids: CASSLGTGVYEHYF. Written as DNA, the CDR3 is TGTGCCAGCAGCTTAGGAACAGGAGTCTACGAGCACTACTTC. V and J are TRBV7-2 and TRBJ2-7; weak D call: TRBD1 (5 bases). Germline V gives CDR1 SGHTA, CDR2 FQGNSA. The CDR3 is made up of 14 amino acids.

This clonotype was detected many times. This chain uses TRBV10-2 with TRBJ2-7; D may be TRBD1 (6 bases). The CDR3 has 13 residues. Germline CDR1 reads WSHSY; CDR2 reads SAAADI. V lost 2 bases to trimming and J lost 6 bases, with 11 bases between them. CDR3 residues: CASSEINRAEQYF. The CDR3 nucleotides are TGCGCCAGCAGTGAGATTAACAGGGCCGAGCAGTACTTC.

This clonotype was seen more than once but under ten times. V is TRBV6-5 and J is TRBJ2-5; no reliable D call. The CDR3 extends over 12 amino acids. The germline V and J ends were trimmed by 9 bases and 5 bases, with 13 bases remaining between them. CDR1 is MNHEY, CDR2 SVGAGI, per germline. In nucleotides, the CDR3 is TGTGCCAGGCCGGGCAGAGTCGAGACCCAGTACTTC. This codes for CARPGRVETQYF.

Note on this clonotype: Possible read error: a much larger clone is one base away. This sequence joins TRBV7-3 and TRBJ2-7; the match to TRBD1 covers 8 bases. The germline V gene encodes CDR1 SGHTA and CDR2 FQGTGA. This CDR3 contains 14 residues. Here the CDR3 reads CVSSPGQGAGEQYF. CDR3 sequence (DNA): TGCGTCAGCAGCCCGGGGCAGGGGGCAGGAGAGCAGTACTTC.

The sample holds many counts of this clonotype. This chain connects TRBV20-1 to TRBJ2-7; D uncertain. The V and J ends lost 0 bases and 3 bases respectively, with 12 bases between them. CDR3 size: 14 residues. Germline-derived CDR1 and CDR2 are DFQATT and SNEGSKA (reference sequence). The CDR3 reads CSARDPGRDYEQYF. The CDR3 bases are TGCAGTGCTAGAGATCCTGGGCGAGACTACGAGCAGTACTTC.

This clonotype was detected ten times or more. This rearrangement joins TRBV11-2 to TRBJ1-1; D remains unclear. Germline V gives CDR1 SGHAT, CDR2 FQNNGV. CDR3 length: 11 residues. Trimming removed 3 bases at V and 8 bases at J, with 7 bases between. The CDR3 nucleotides are TGTGCCAGCAGCTTGAATGGGGAAGCTTTCTTT. Its translation: CASSLNGEAFF. Full variable domain (rest looked up from reference TRBV11-2 and TRBJ1-1): EAGVAQSPRYKIIEKRQSVAFWCNPISGHATLYWYQQILGQGPKLLIQFQNNGVVDDSQLPKDRFSAERLKGVDSTLKIQPAKLEDSAVYLCASSLNGEAFFGQGTRLTVV.

This clonotype was observed many times. V gene TRBV14 combines with J gene TRBJ1-5; D uncertain. Trimming took off 1 base at V and 9 bases at J, with 7 bases between the two ends. This CDR3 spans 12 amino acids. Germline V gene data show CDR1 as SGHDN and CDR2 as FVKESK. As DNA, the CDR3 is TGTGCCAGCAGCCAAGGGAGCCGGCCCCAGCATTTT. Amino acid sequence: CASSQGSRPQHF.

This clonotype showed up just once. This clone may be a read error of a much larger clone one base away. Likely a read error: the CDR3 ends without its conserved phenylalanine or tryptophan. J is TRBJ1-2 and V is TRBV29-1; the D is unclear. Trimming shortened V by 2 bases and J by 5 bases, and 12 bases separated the two germline ends. Germline CDR1 and CDR2: SQVTM and ANQGSEA. There are 13 residues in the CDR3. The CDR3 here is CSVEYTAEYGYTL. The DNA for the CDR3 is TGCAGCGTTGAATATACAGCGGAGTATGGCTACACCCTC.

The chain couples TRBV7-9 to TRBJ2-7; 8 nucleotides align to TRBD1. This CDR3 has 15 amino acids. Germline values: CDR1 SEHNR, CDR2 FQNEAQ (reference sequence). The J segment lost 3 bases and the V segment lost 5 bases, leaving 9 bases of the junction unmatched. The DNA for the CDR3 is TGTGCCAGCAGCCACCGGGACAGGAACGTCTACGAGCAGTACTTC. Translating gives CASSHRDRNVYEQYF.

This clonotype was seen a single time. This chain joins TRBV5-1 and TRBJ1-6; 9 nucleotides line up with TRBD1. The junction had 4 bases not matched to a gene; V was cut back by 4 bases and J by 8 bases. CDR1 is SGHRS, CDR2 YFSETQ, per germline. CDR3 length equals 14 residues. The CDR3 region has the DNA TGCGCCAGCAGCCAACAGGGGGCTGATTCACCCCTCCACTTT. Its translation: CASSQQGADSPLHF.

This clonotype was detected ten times or more. The V call is TRBV24-1, the J call TRBJ2-2, with D unclear. The CDR3 has 15 residues. The V and J ends lost 0 bases and 2 bases respectively, with 6 bases between them. Germline V gene lookup returns CDR1 KGHDR and CDR2 SFDVKD. CDR3: CATSDLRRNTGELFF. In DNA, the CDR3 is TGTGCCACCAGTGATTTGCGGCGAAACACCGGGGAGCTGTTTTTT.

This clonotype was seen a few times. This chain links TRBV10-3 with TRBJ1-5; 9 nucleotides align to TRBD1. Germline values: CDR1 ENHRY, CDR2 SYGVKD. V lost 10 bases to trimming and J lost 7 bases; unmatched junction nucleotides: 14. CDR3 length: 15 residues. The CDR3 protein is CASGPNRGRTQPQHF. DNA of the CDR3: TGTGCCAGCGGACCCAACAGGGGGCGAACGCAGCCCCAGCATTTT.

This clonotype came up many times. The chain is built from TRBV24-1 and TRBJ2-7; D gene unclear. Germline V gene data show CDR1 as KGHDR and CDR2 as SFDVKD. Trimming shortened V by 6 bases and J by 3 bases, and 11 bases separated the two germline ends. CDR3 size: 13 residues. The CDR3 is CATSHSDSYEQYF. The DNA of the CDR3 is TGTGCCACCAGTCATTCAGATAGCTACGAGCAGTACTTC.

J is TRBJ2-3 and V is TRBV29-1, with 9 bases matching TRBD1. The CDR3 sequence is 16 residues long. V lost 3 bases and J lost 3; bases outside the gene matches: 10. Germline CDR1 SQVTM, CDR2 ANQGSEA. CDR3 sequence reads: CSVEGTGQGGTDTQYF. The CDR3 DNA sequence: TGCAGCGTTGAGGGGACGGGACAGGGAGGAACAGATACGCAGTATTTT.

This clonotype was counted between two and nine times. This rearrangement joins TRBV7-8 to TRBJ2-7; D not resolved. Deletions cut 2 bases from V and 2 bases from J, with 16 bases between. This CDR3 has 16 amino acids. Germline CDR1 reads SGHVS; CDR2 reads FQNEAQ. The CDR3 region has the DNA TGTGCCAGCAGCTTACAGACATTGGGCATTCCCTACGAGCAGTACTTC. Protein product: CASSLQTLGIPYEQYF.

This clonotype has a count of ten or more. This sequence joins TRBV6-5 and TRBJ1-2; D unclear. The V gene lost 6 bases and the J gene lost 2 bases, with 10 bases spanning the gap. This CDR3 has 13 amino acids. Germline CDR1 and CDR2: MNHEY and SVGAGI. CDR3 in DNA: TGTGCCAGCAGCCCGAGTACAAACTATGGCTACACCTTC. Its protein is CASSPSTNYGYTF.